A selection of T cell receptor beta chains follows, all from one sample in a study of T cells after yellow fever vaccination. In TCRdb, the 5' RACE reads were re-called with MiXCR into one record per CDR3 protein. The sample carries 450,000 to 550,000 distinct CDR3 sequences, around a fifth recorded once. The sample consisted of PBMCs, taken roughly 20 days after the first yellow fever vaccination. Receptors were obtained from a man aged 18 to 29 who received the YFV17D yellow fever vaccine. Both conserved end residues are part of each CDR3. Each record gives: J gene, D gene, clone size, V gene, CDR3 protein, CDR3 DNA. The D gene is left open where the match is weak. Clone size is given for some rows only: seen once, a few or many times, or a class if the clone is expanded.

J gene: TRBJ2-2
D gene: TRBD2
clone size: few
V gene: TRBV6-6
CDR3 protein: CATGLADWELFF
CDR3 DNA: TGTGCCACGGGGCTAGCGGACTGGGAGCTGTTTTTT

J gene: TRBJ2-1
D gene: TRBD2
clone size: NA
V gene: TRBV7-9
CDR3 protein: CASSLAGTSDEQFF
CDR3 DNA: TGTGCCAGCAGCTTAGCGGGGACTAGCGATGAGCAGTTCTTC

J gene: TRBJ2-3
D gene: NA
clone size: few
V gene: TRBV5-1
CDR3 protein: CASSIREQTHFTDTQYF
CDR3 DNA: TGCGCCAGCAGCATCCGGGAACAGACCCACTTCACAGATACGCAGTATTTT

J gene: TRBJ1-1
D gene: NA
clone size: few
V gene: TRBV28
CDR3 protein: CASSDGQYGTEAFF
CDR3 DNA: TGTGCCAGCAGTGACGGACAGTACGGCACTGAAGCTTTCTTT

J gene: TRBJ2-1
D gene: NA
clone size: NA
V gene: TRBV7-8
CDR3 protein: CASHRGYNEQFF
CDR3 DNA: TGTGCCAGTCACCGGGGGTACAATGAGCAGTTCTTC

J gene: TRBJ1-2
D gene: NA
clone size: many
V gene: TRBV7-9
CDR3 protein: CASSPELGQHIYGYTF
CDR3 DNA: TGTGCCAGCAGCCCCGAGCTAGGGCAGCACATCTATGGCTACACCTTC

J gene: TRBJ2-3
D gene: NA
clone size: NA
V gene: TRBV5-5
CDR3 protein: CASSLYLQRDTQYF
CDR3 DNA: TGTGCCAGCAGCTTGTATCTCCAACGGGATACGCAGTATTTT

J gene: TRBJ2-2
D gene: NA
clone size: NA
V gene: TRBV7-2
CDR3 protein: CASSFFAGDTGELFF
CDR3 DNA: TGTGCCAGCAGCTTTTTTGCAGGGGACACCGGGGAGCTGTTTTTT

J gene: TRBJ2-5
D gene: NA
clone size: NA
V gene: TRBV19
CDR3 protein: CASGDGGLSETQYF
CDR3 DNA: TGTGCCAGTGGAGACGGGGGTTTGTCAGAGACCCAGTACTTC

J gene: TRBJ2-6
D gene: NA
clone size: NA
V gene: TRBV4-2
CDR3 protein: CASSQEDSSGANVLTF
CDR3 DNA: TGTGCCAGCAGCCAAGAGGACAGCTCTGGGGCCAACGTCCTGACTTTC

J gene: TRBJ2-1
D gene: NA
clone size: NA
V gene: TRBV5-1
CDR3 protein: CASSSQSGGGNEQFF
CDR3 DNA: TGCGCCAGCAGCAGCCAGTCGGGGGGCGGGAATGAGCAGTTCTTC

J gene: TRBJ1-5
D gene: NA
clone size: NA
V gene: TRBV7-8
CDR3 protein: CASTPSRRLWLGDNQPQHF
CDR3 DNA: TGTGCCAGCACCCCATCTCGTCGGTTATGGCTTGGAGACAATCAGCCCCAGCATTTT

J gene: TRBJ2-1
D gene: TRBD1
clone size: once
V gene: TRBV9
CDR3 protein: CASSATRQGYNEQFF
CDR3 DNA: TGTGCCAGCAGTGCTACCCGACAGGGCTACAATGAGCAGTTCTTC

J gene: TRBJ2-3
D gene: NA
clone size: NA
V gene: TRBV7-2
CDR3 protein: CASSWFTDTQYF
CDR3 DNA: TGTGCCAGCAGCTGGTTCACAGATACGCAGTATTTT

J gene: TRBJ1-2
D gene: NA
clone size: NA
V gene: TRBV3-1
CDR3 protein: CASAGPGYGYTF
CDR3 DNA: TGTGCCAGCGCGGGACCCGGGTATGGCTACACCTTC

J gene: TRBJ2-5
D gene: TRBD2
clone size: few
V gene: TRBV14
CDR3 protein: CASSHRSGGVRETQYF
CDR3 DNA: TGTGCCAGCAGCCACCGATCGGGGGGGGTACGAGAGACCCAGTACTTC

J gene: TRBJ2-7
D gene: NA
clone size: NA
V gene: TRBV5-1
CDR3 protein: CASSWGGTGREYF
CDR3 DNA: TGCGCCAGCAGCTGGGGCGGGACTGGACGGGAGTACTTC

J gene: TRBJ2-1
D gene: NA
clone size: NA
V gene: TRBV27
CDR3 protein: CASSPRLASSYNEQFF
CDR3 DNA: TGTGCCAGCAGCCCCAGGCTAGCGAGCTCCTACAATGAGCAGTTCTTC

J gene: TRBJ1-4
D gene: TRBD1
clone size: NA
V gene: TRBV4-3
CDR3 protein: CASSQTRGRLIVQKLFF
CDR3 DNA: TGCGCCAGCAGCCAGACCAGGGGGCGCCTAATTGTTCAAAAACTGTTTTTT

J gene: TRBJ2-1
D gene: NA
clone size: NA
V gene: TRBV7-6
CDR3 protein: CASSQPGLGEQFF
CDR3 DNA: TGTGCCAGCAGCCAGCCGGGACTCGGTGAGCAGTTCTTC

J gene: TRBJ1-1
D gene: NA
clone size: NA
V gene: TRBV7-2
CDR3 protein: CASSVRGLHTEAFF
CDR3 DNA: TGTGCCAGCAGCGTGCGCGGGCTTCACACTGAAGCTTTCTTT

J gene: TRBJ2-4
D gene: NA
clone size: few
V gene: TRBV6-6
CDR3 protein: CASSSGPNIQYF
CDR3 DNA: TGTGCCAGCAGCTCCGGGCCAAACATTCAGTACTTC

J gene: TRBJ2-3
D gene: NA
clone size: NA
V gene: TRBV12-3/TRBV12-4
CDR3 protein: CASNFGGRHTDTQYF
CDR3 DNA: TGTGCCAGCAATTTTGGGGGGAGACACACAGATACGCAGTATTTT

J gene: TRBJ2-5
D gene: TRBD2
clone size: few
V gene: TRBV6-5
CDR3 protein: CASSYTLQLAGKETQYF
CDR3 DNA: TGTGCCAGCAGTTACACCCTTCAACTAGCGGGGAAAGAGACCCAGTACTTC

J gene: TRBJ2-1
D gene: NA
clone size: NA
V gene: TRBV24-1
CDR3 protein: CATSDCQGCGLSYNEQFF
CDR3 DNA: TGTGCCACCAGTGATTGCCAGGGGTGTGGATTGTCCTACAATGAGCAGTTCTTC

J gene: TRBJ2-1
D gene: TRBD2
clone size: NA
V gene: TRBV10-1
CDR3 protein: CASSEGLGYNEQFF
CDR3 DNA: TGCGCCAGCAGTGAGGGACTAGGTTACAATGAGCAGTTCTTC

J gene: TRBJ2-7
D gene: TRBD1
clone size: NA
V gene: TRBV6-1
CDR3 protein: CASRRTGDSYEQYF
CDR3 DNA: TGTGCCAGCAGGAGGACAGGCGACTCCTACGAGCAGTACTTC

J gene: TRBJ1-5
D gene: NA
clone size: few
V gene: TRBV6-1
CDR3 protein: CASSRGRANQPQHF
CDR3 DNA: TGTGCCAGCAGCCGCGGACGTGCCAATCAGCCCCAGCATTTT

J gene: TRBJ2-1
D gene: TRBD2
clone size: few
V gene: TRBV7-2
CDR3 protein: CASSLTGTSGVDEQFF
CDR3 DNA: TGTGCCAGCAGCCTCACCGGGACTAGCGGGGTGGATGAGCAGTTCTTC

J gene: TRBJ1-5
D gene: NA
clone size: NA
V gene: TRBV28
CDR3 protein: CASSLYTREGHF
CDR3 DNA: TGTGCCAGCAGTTTATATACACGGGAAGGGCATTTT

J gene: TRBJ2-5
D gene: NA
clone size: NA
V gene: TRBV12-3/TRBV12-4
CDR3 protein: CASSQPGRNQETQYF
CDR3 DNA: TGTGCCAGCAGTCAACCGGGACGGAACCAAGAGACCCAGTACTTC

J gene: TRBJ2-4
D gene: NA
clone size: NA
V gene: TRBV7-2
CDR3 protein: CASSFRHKNIQYF
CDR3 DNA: TGTGCCAGCAGCTTTCGCCACAAAAACATTCAGTACTTC

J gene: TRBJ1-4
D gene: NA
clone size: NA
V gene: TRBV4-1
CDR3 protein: CASSQEYRAVVKLFF
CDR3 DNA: TGCGCCAGCAGCCAAGAATACAGGGCGGTCGTGAAACTGTTTTTT

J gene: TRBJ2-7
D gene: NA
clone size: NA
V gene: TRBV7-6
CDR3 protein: CASSSGGGTVLF
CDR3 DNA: TGTGCCAGCAGCTCCGGTGGGGGGACAGTACTCTTC

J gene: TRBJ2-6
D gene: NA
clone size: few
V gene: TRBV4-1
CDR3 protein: CASSQGPRAGIGANVLTF
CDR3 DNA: TGCGCCAGCAGCCAAGGCCCCCGGGCCGGCATTGGGGCCAACGTCCTGACTTTC

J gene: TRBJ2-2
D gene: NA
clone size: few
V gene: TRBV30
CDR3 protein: CASQGFGNTGELFF
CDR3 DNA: TGTGCCTCTCAGGGTTTTGGGAACACCGGGGAGCTGTTTTTT

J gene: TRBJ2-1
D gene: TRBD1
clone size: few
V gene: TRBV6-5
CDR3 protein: CASSNLPGTGKQFF
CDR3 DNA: TGTGCCAGCAGTAACCTACCCGGGACAGGGAAACAGTTCTTC